The next 9 T cell receptor beta chains were all read from a single sample in a study of T cells in Graves' hyperthyroidism and ophthalmopathy. Amplification yielded TCR beta CDR3 regions, with RNA transcripts as the source. TCR CDR3 underwent first-round RT-PCR with the HTBI primer set. MiXCR, run by TCRdb on the multiplex PCR reads, gives a single entry per CDR3 protein. The sample holds about 610,000 distinct CDR3 sequences, roughly 15% seen once. The sample was blood. All receptors come from a woman between 35 and 50 years old with Graves' ophthalmopathy.

This chain uses TRBV30 with TRBJ1-2, with a weak D call TRBD1 (6 bases). V was cut by 2 bases and J by 4 bases, with 14 bases left in between. Germline CDR1 GTSNPN, CDR2 SVGIG (reference sequence). The CDR3 has 14 amino acids. Here the CDR3 DNA reads TGTGCCTGGAGTCCAAGGGGGAACGGCTATGGCTACACCTTC. Protein product: CAWSPRGNGYGYTF.

This clonotype was detected a few times. The chain has TRBV19 and TRBJ2-1; TRBD2 agrees at 11 bases. V trimming: 3 bases; J trimming: 4 bases; junction bases outside the gene matches: 8. The germline V gene has CDR1 LNHDA and CDR2 SQIVND (reference sequence). This CDR3 region has 17 residues. The CDR3 DNA reads as TGTGCCAGTAGTATTGAGGTAGCGGGAGGGTTTTACAATGAGCAGTTCTTC. Translation gives CASSIEVAGGFYNEQFF.

This clonotype was counted ten times or more. V gene TRBV28 combines with J gene TRBJ2-5; D might be TRBD1 or TRBD2, each matching 5 bases. The germline V and J ends were trimmed by 6 bases and 1 base, with 9 bases remaining between them. This CDR3 has 13 residues. The germline CDR1 and CDR2 sequences are MDHEN and SYDVKM. CDR3 in amino acids: CASRNGAQETQYF. The CDR3, as DNA: TGTGCCAGCAGGAACGGGGCCCAAGAGACCCAGTACTTC.

CDR3 in amino acids: CASSEPQGGSEGNTIYF. For the CDR3, the DNA is TGTGCCAGCAGCGAACCCCAGGGGGGGTCGGAAGGAAACACCATATATTTT. The chain has TRBV9 and TRBJ1-3; TRBD1 agrees at 7 bases. Per germline, CDR1 SGDLS and CDR2 YYNGEE. V lost 3 bases to trimming and J lost 4 bases; unmatched junction nucleotides: 13. The CDR3 spans 17 residues. Full variable domain (outside the CDR3, taken from reference TRBV9 and TRBJ1-3): DSGVTQTPKHLITATGQRVTLRCSPRSGDLSVYWYQQSLDQGLQFLIQYYNGEERAKGNILERFSAQQFPDLHSELNLSSLELGDSALYFCASSEPQGGSEGNTIYFGEGSWLTVV.

This clonotype was seen many times. The chain has TRBV28 and TRBJ1-3; the match to TRBD1 covers 7 bases. The CDR3 is made up of 18 amino acids. V shed 6 bases and J 0 bases; nucleotides not matched to a gene: 14. Germline values: CDR1 MDHEN, CDR2 SYDVKM. CDR3 nucleotide sequence: TGTGCCAGCAGCCGGGGGGGGGACAGCCGCCTCTCTGGAAACACCATATATTTT. Amino acids: CASSRGGDSRLSGNTIYF.

This clonotype has more than one count but fewer than ten. This chain connects TRBV11-2 to TRBJ2-7, with 7 bases that match TRBD1. CDR1 and CDR2 (germline): SGHAT, FQNNGV. J lost 1 base, V lost 6 bases, and 9 bases had no gene match. The CDR3 sequence is 15 residues long. The CDR3 DNA reads as TGTGCCAGCAGGTACAGGGGTTCGGGATCCTACGAGCAGTACTTC. This gives the protein CASRYRGSGSYEQYF.

The chain joins TRBV7-2 to TRBJ1-1; D ambiguous. V was cut by 5 bases and J by 0 bases, with 10 bases left in between. The CDR3 runs to 14 residues. Germline V gives CDR1 SGHTA, CDR2 FQGNSA. The CDR3 loop is CASSVRQVNTEAFF. CDR3 bases: TGTGCCAGCAGCGTACGGCAGGTGAACACTGAAGCTTTCTTT.

Note on this clonotype: This may be a read error, as it is one base from a much larger clone. This chain links TRBV10-1 with TRBJ2-7; perhaps D is TRBD1 or TRBD2 (6 bases each). Germline CDR1 reads WNHNN; CDR2 reads SYGVQD (reference sequence). The CDR3 spans 14 residues. In nucleotides, the CDR3 is TGCACCAGCAGTGATCGCCAGGGGAGGCACGAGCAGTACTTC. Translating it yields CTSSDRQGRHEQYF.

Points on this clonotype: One base away lies a much larger clone, so this may be a sequencing read error. The V call is TRBV27, the J call TRBJ2-7; TRBD1 matches at 7 bases. The germline V gene encodes CDR1 MNHEY and CDR2 SMNVEV (reference sequence). The CDR3 loop spans 14 amino acids. V gave up 2 bases and J gave up 3 bases; unmatched junction bases: 4. Here the CDR3 reads CASSLTWDSYEQYF. CDR3 DNA sequence: TGTGCCAGCAGTTTAACCTGGGACAGCTACGAGCAGTACTTC.